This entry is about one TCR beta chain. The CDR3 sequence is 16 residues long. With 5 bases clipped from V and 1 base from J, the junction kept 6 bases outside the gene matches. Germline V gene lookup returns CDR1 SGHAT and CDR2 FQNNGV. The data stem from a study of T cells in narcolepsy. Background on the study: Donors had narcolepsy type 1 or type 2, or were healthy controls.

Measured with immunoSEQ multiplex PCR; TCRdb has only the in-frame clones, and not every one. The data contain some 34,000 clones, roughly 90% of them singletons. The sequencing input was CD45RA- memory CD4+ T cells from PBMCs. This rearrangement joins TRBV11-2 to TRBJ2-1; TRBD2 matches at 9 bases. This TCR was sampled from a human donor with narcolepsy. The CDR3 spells CASSQSGGSSYNEQFF. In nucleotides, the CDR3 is TGTGCCAGCAGCCAAAGCGGGGGGAGTTCCTACAATGAGCAGTTCTTC.